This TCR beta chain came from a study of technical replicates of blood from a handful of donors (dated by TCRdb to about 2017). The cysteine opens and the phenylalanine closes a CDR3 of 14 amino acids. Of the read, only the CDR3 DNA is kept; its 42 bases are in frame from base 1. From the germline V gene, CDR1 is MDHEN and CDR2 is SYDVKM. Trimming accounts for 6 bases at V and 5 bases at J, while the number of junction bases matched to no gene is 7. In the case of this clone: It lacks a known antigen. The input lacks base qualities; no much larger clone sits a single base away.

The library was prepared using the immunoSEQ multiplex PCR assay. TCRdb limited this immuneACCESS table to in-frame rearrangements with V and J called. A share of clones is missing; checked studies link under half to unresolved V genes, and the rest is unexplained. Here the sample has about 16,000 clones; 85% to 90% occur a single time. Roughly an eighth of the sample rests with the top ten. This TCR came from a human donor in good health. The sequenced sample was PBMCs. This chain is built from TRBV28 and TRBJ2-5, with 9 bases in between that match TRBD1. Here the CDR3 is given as CASRPTGGAETQYF. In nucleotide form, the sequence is TGTGCCAGCAGACCAACAGGGGGCGCGGAGACCCAGTACTTC.